One sample yielded the 16 T cell receptor beta chains listed below, sequenced in a study of T cell changes during pregnancy in multiple sclerosis. Measured with immunoSEQ multiplex PCR; TCRdb has only the in-frame clones, and not every one. Counted here are about 67,000 clones, roughly 90% occurring once; the ten biggest clones make up over 1.1%. The source was peripheral blood, collected in the second trimester of pregnancy. The receptor set was obtained from a female donor with multiple sclerosis, enrolled in a pregnancy study.

This chain joins TRBV6-6 and TRBJ1-1, with TRBD1 matching over 9 bases. CDR3 size: 13 residues. V was clipped by 5 bases and J by 3 bases; unmatched bases: 1. CDR1 MNHNY and CDR2 SVGAGI come from the germline V gene (reference sequence). As DNA, the CDR3 is TGTGCCAGCAGTAGGACAGGGGACACTGAAGCTTTCTTT. Translated, it gives CASSRTGDTEAFF.

The chain uses TRBV5-6 and TRBJ2-3; no clear D. CDR3 length equals 14 residues. CDR1 SGHDT and CDR2 YYEEEE come from the germline V gene. V lost 0 bases and J 0 bases, leaving 5 bases between the germline ends. The CDR3, as DNA: TGTGCCAGCAGCTTGGCCTTAAGCACAGATACGCAGTATTTT. Translation gives CASSLALSTDTQYF.

V is TRBV11-3 and J is TRBJ1-5; D is undetermined. Trimming removed 0 bases at V and 2 bases at J, with 11 bases between. Per the germline V gene, CDR1 is SGHNT and CDR2 is YENEEA. This CDR3 has 16 residues. The CDR3 protein is CASSLDWRVRNQPQHF. Here the CDR3 DNA reads TGTGCCAGCAGCTTAGATTGGAGGGTTCGCAATCAGCCCCAGCATTTT.

The genes are TRBV11-3 and TRBJ2-1; no firm D call. Looked up from germline, CDR1 is SGHNT and CDR2 is YENEEA. The V and J ends lost 8 bases and 5 bases respectively, with 13 bases between them. This CDR3 has 13 residues. The CDR3 coding sequence is TGTGCCAGCCGACGGTACAGTGACAATGAGCAGTTCTTC. It is translated as CASRRYSDNEQFF.

This clone showed up just a few times. This chain joins TRBV29-1 and TRBJ1-1, with 8 bases matching TRBD1. Unmatched junction bases numbered 16, after V lost 4 bases and J lost 9 bases. The CDR3 length is 15 residues. Germline assignment: CDR1 SQVTM and CDR2 ANQGSEA. The CDR3 DNA reads as TGCAGCGTTGCCGTGACAGGGGTCCACGAGACAAAAGCTTTCTTT. Protein product: CSVAVTGVHETKAFF.

This chain joins TRBV30 and TRBJ1-1, with 8 bases identical to TRBD1. The CDR3 is 13 amino acids. CDR1 and CDR2 from the germline V gene are GTSNPN and SVGIG (reference sequence). With V trimmed by 5 bases and J by 0 bases, 2 bases remained unmatched. CDR3 loop: CAWGGQVNTEAFF. DNA for the CDR3: TGTGCCTGGGGGGGACAGGTGAACACTGAAGCTTTCTTT.

This chain links TRBV9 with TRBJ2-1; TRBD2 agrees at 10 bases. Per germline, CDR1 SGDLS and CDR2 YYNGEE. The CDR3 is 22 amino acids. V trimming: 0 bases; J trimming: 8 bases; junction bases outside the gene matches: 26. Written as DNA, the CDR3 is TGTGCCAGCAGCGTAGTCCGTGATAGGATTTCATATACTAGCGGGGACCCCCATGAGCAGTTCTTC. Translating gives CASSVVRDRISYTSGDPHEQFF.

The J gene is TRBJ2-3, the V gene TRBV27; TRBD1 is a possible D gene (6 bases). Germline V gives CDR1 MNHEY, CDR2 SMNVEV (reference sequence). The CDR3 is made up of 13 amino acids. Trimming took off 5 bases at V and 5 bases at J, with 11 bases between the two ends. CDR3 protein: CASSRQVVDTQYF. The CDR3 DNA is TGTGCCAGCAGTCGACAGGTAGTAGATACGCAGTATTTT.

The chain combines TRBV4-2 with TRBJ2-2; 9 bases map to TRBD1. This CDR3 is built from 15 residues. Trimming removed 1 base from V and 6 bases from J; junction bases left unmatched: 3. Germline values: CDR1 LGHNA, CDR2 YNFKEQ. The CDR3: CASSQGQGGPGELFF. The CDR3 nucleotides are TGTGCCAGCAGCCAAGGACAGGGGGGCCCCGGGGAGCTGTTTTTT.

This CDR3 is CASSQGASGAGAQYF. DNA of the CDR3: TGTGCCAGCAGCCAAGGGGCTAGCGGGGCCGGGGCGCAGTATTTT. The rearrangement links TRBV7-9 to TRBJ2-3; 9 nucleotides line up with TRBD2. CDR3 size: 15 residues. The germline V gene encodes CDR1 SEHNR and CDR2 FQNEAQ (reference sequence). Losses at the gene ends were 5 bases for V and 10 bases for J; bases not matched to a gene: 13.

This chain connects TRBV6-5 to TRBJ2-7; a weak D match, TRBD1 (5 bases). V was trimmed by 1 base and J by 4 bases, leaving 14 bases between them. The CDR3 length is 15 residues. The germline V gene has CDR1 MNHEY and CDR2 SVGAGI. This CDR3 reads CASSYFQGTPYEQYF. CDR3 sequence (DNA): TGTGCCAGCAGTTACTTCCAGGGAACCCCTTACGAGCAGTACTTC.

The CDR3: CASSQEGGGVITTYNEQFF. The DNA for the CDR3 is TGCGCCAGCAGCCAAGAGGGAGGGGGGGTTATTACGACCTACAATGAGCAGTTCTTC. The J gene is TRBJ2-1, the V gene TRBV4-3, with D possibly matching TRBD2 (7 bases). V lost 0 bases to trimming and J lost 2 bases, with 20 bases between them. The CDR3 length is 19 residues. Germline V lookup: CDR1 LGHNA, CDR2 YSLEER.

The rearrangement links TRBV7-9 to TRBJ2-5; the match to TRBD1 covers 7 bases. TRBJ2-7 explains the end of the DNA better; the J call may be wrong. Germline assignment: CDR1 SEHNR and CDR2 FQNEAQ (reference sequence). The CDR3 has 14 amino acids. Here the CDR3 reads CASSLRQGRYEQYF. The CDR3 DNA sequence: TGTGCCAGCAGTTTAAGACAGGGACGCTACGAGCAGTACTTC.

This chain connects TRBV30 to TRBJ1-5; D may be TRBD1 (6 bases). The V gene lost 3 bases and the J gene lost 4 bases, with 13 bases spanning the gap. This CDR3 has 14 amino acids. CDR1 and CDR2 (germline): GTSNPN, SVGIG (reference sequence). Written as DNA, the CDR3 is TGTGCCTGGAGCGGACAGTTCATTAATCAGCCCCAGCATTTT. Translated, it gives CAWSGQFINQPQHF.

This chain links TRBV9 with TRBJ2-3, with TRBD2 as a possible D gene (5 bases). The V gene lost 5 bases and the J gene lost 1 base, with 11 bases spanning the gap. Germline CDR1 and CDR2: SGDLS and YYNGEE. There are 14 residues in the CDR3. The CDR3 DNA reads as TGTGCCAGCAGGGCTAGCCTCGGCACAGATACGCAGTATTTT. Translated, it gives CASRASLGTDTQYF.

This rearrangement joins TRBV9 to TRBJ2-5; 8 bases map to TRBD1. CDR1 and CDR2 (germline): SGDLS, YYNGEE. With V trimmed by 0 bases and J by 4 bases, 8 bases remained unmatched. CDR3 length: 16 residues. CDR3 in DNA: TGTGCCAGCAGCGTAGGGACAGGGACCCCCGGAGAGACCCAGTACTTC. Its translation is CASSVGTGTPGETQYF.